These 21 T cell receptor beta chains share one sample of origin, sequenced in a study of CD8+ T cells in alopecia areata. Extracted RNA was reverse transcribed into cDNA, the sequencing template. Repertoires were generated with immunoSEQ multiplex PCR, while TCRdb's copy carries only in-frame clones and drops some. The data hold about 250,000 clones, with roughly 69% observed a single time. Source: CD4+ T cells sorted from blood, taken at week 0. These receptors all come from a human donor with alopecia areata.

The chain is built from TRBV5-6 and TRBJ2-7, with 7 positions matching TRBD1. V lost 4 bases, J lost 2 bases, and 3 bases stayed unmatched. This CDR3 comprises 13 residues. The germline CDR1 and CDR2 sequences are SGHDT and YYEEEE. The CDR3 reads CASSHQGAYEQYF. In DNA form, the CDR3 reads TGTGCCAGCAGCCACCAGGGGGCCTACGAGCAGTACTTC. The entire variable domain, with the rest obtained from reference TRBV5-6 and TRBJ2-7, is as follows: DAGVTQSPTHLIKTRGQQVTLRCSPKSGHDTVSWYQQALGQGPQFIFQYYEEEERQRGNFPDRFSGHQFPNYSSELNVNALLLGDSALYLCASSHQGAYEQYFGPGTRLTVT.

The chain joins TRBV9 to TRBJ1-5; D is possibly TRBD1 (5 bases). CDR3 length: 17 amino acids. V lost 0 bases and J lost 9, with 22 bases in between. Per the germline V gene, CDR1 is SGDLS and CDR2 is YYNGEE. CDR3 in amino acids: CASSVGGNEEGWLPQHF. For the CDR3, the DNA is TGTGCCAGCAGCGTAGGAGGGAACGAGGAGGGGTGGCTGCCCCAGCATTTT.

For this clone: A junction boundary mismatches the germline segment, possibly from a read error. This rearrangement joins TRBV2 to TRBJ1-2; D gene unclear. Germline V gene lookup returns CDR1 SNHLY and CDR2 FYNNEI. The CDR3 totals 12 residues. CDR3 bases: TGTGCCAGCATGAGTCTGGACTATGGCTACGCCTTC. The encoded protein is CASMSLDYGYAF.

This chain joins TRBV5-1 and TRBJ2-3, with D hard to call. The V gene lost 0 bases and the J gene lost 1 base, with 12 bases spanning the gap. This CDR3 spans 16 amino acids. Germline CDR1 is SGHRS and CDR2 is YFSETQ. In DNA, the CDR3 is TGCGCCAGCAGCTTGGGAGTGTCAGGCCGCACAGATACGCAGTATTTT. Translation: CASSLGVSGRTDTQYF. Combining the CDR3 with reference TRBV5-1 and TRBJ2-3 gives the whole variable domain KAGVTQTPRYLIKTRGQQVTLSCSPISGHRSVSWYQQTPGQGLQFLFEYFSETQRNKGNFPGRFSGRQFSNSRSEMNVSTLELGDSALYLCASSLGVSGRTDTQYFGPGTRLTVL.

The V gene is TRBV29-1, the J gene TRBJ1-2; D not certain. From germline, CDR1 is SQVTM and CDR2 ANQGSEA. The V end lost 5 bases, the J end lost 6 bases, and 4 bases lay between the germline ends. CDR3 length equals 9 residues. Here the CDR3 DNA reads TGCAGCGTTTCGAATGGCTACACCTTC. Translated, it gives CSVSNGYTF.

The chain combines TRBV30 with TRBJ2-5; D ambiguous. Germline V gene lookup returns CDR1 GTSNPN and CDR2 SVGIG (reference sequence). This CDR3 comprises 13 residues. The V gene lost 0 bases and the J gene lost 5 bases, with 10 bases spanning the gap. DNA for the CDR3: TGTGCCTGGAGTGTACGCCACTGGGAGACCCAGTACTTC. This sequence encodes CAWSVRHWETQYF.

The chain combines TRBV19 with TRBJ1-1, with D hard to call. Per the germline V gene, CDR1 is LNHDA and CDR2 is SQIVND (reference sequence). The V and J ends lost 1 base and 10 bases respectively, with 16 bases between them. The CDR3 has 14 amino acids. For the CDR3, the DNA is TGTGCCAGTAGTATAGCGGCCAGCCAAATGGGAGCTTTCTTT. Its translation: CASSIAASQMGAFF.

V gene TRBV11-2 combines with J gene TRBJ1-1; unclear D gene. Deletions cut 4 bases from V and 2 bases from J, with 8 bases between. CDR1 and CDR2 from the germline V gene are SGHAT and FQNNGV. The CDR3 runs to 13 residues. CDR3: CASSSTPNTEAFF. In DNA form, the CDR3 reads TGTGCCAGCAGCTCTACCCCCAACACTGAAGCTTTCTTT.

J is TRBJ2-3 and V is TRBV6-5, with D unclear. The CDR3 length is 13 residues. V lost 6 bases and J 0 bases, leaving 7 bases between the germline ends. The germline CDR1 and CDR2 sequences are MNHEY and SVGAGI. The CDR3 here is CASRADSTDTQYF. DNA for the CDR3: TGTGCCAGCAGGGCAGACAGCACAGATACGCAGTATTTT.

This chain connects TRBV5-1 to TRBJ2-7; the D is unclear. This CDR3 has 12 amino acids. Germline values: CDR1 SGHRS, CDR2 YFSETQ. V lost 5 bases and J lost 5, with 11 bases in between. This CDR3 reads CASSYGDHEQYF. For the CDR3, the DNA is TGCGCCAGCAGTTATGGAGACCACGAGCAGTACTTC.

The chain couples TRBV4-1 to TRBJ1-1; D is ambiguous. There are 15 residues in the CDR3. V lost 0 bases and J 5 bases, leaving 13 bases between the germline ends. CDR1 is MGHRA and CDR2 is YSYEKL in the germline V gene. CDR3 amino acids: CASSQDFVGRTEAFF. The CDR3 DNA reads TGCGCCAGCAGCCAAGATTTCGTAGGGCGGACTGAAGCTTTCTTT.

This clone turned up a few times. The rearrangement uses TRBV2 and TRBJ2-2; D unclear. This CDR3 is built from 11 residues. V was clipped by 6 bases and J by 5 bases, with 4 bases between them. Germline V gene lookup returns CDR1 SNHLY and CDR2 FYNNEI. CDR3 protein: CASSATGELFF. CDR3 sequence (DNA): TGTGCCAGCAGCGCGACCGGGGAGCTGTTTTTT.

The rearrangement joins TRBV7-9 to TRBJ2-7, with D tentatively TRBD1 (5 bases). V shed 6 bases and J shed 5 bases, with 14 bases lying between them. Germline CDR1 and CDR2: SEHNR and FQNEAQ (reference sequence). The CDR3 runs 13 residues. The CDR3 DNA is TGTGCCAGCAGTCTAAGGGGTAGCCACGAGCAGTACTTC. Translating it yields CASSLRGSHEQYF.

The chain uses TRBV27 and TRBJ1-6; TRBD1 might be the D (5 bases). Trimming removed 2 bases from V and 6 bases from J, with 8 bases in between. The CDR3 is 14 amino acids. Germline V gene data show CDR1 as MNHEY and CDR2 as SMNVEV (reference sequence). DNA for the CDR3: TGTGCCAGCAGTTTACTCGGGGCTAATTCACCCCTCCACTTT. This encodes CASSLLGANSPLHF.

The chain recombines TRBV30 with TRBJ2-1; TRBD1 agrees at 9 bases. This CDR3 spans 14 amino acids. Looked up from germline, CDR1 is GTSNPN and CDR2 is SVGIG (reference sequence). Trimming removed 0 bases from V and 9 bases from J; junction bases left unmatched: 6. CDR3 residues: CAWSVAGQGGEQFF. In DNA form, the CDR3 reads TGTGCCTGGAGTGTAGCGGGACAGGGAGGTGAGCAGTTCTTC.

The chain joins TRBV6-5 to TRBJ2-1; 10 bases agree with TRBD1. Germline values: CDR1 MNHEY, CDR2 SVGAGI. V dropped 0 bases and J dropped 8; count of bases not matched to a gene: 4. The CDR3 loop spans 15 amino acids. The CDR3 protein is CASSYSRDRGHEQFF. The CDR3, as DNA: TGTGCCAGCAGTTACTCGAGGGACAGGGGACATGAGCAGTTCTTC.

The chain carries TRBV5-1 and TRBJ2-1; 7 bases are a match to TRBD2. This CDR3 comprises 15 residues. V shed 0 bases and J 5 bases; nucleotides not matched to a gene: 5. Germline-derived CDR1 and CDR2 are SGHRS and YFSETQ. CDR3 residues: CASSLELARNNEQFF. The CDR3 DNA reads as TGCGCCAGCAGCTTGGAACTAGCGAGAAACAATGAGCAGTTCTTC.

V gene TRBV2 combines with J gene TRBJ1-6, with no clear D. This CDR3 contains 15 residues. Germline V gives CDR1 SNHLY, CDR2 FYNNEI. Trimming left V 0 bases short and J 8 bases short, with 11 bases between. The CDR3 spells CASSEALPGDSPLHF. CDR3 coding DNA: TGTGCCAGCAGTGAAGCGCTTCCCGGTGATTCACCCCTCCACTTT.

The chain is built from TRBV5-1 and TRBJ2-3, with 7 bases identical to TRBD1. Trimming took 3 bases from V and 2 from J; bases not matched to a gene: 6. The CDR3 sequence is 15 residues long. Germline CDR1 reads SGHRS; CDR2 reads YFSETQ. In nucleotides, the CDR3 is TGCGCCAGCAGCTACGCCCAGGGGGTCACAGATACGCAGTATTTT. Protein: CASSYAQGVTDTQYF.

This clone was seen a few times. This sequence joins TRBV7-2 and TRBJ2-5; D call uncertain. The V gene's germline CDR1 is SGHTA and CDR2 FQGNSA. V lost 5 bases, J lost 5 bases, and 6 bases lay in between. The CDR3 runs 11 residues. The DNA of the CDR3 is TGTGCCAGCAGCGAAAGGGAGACCCAGTACTTC. Protein sequence: CASSERETQYF.

This clone was observed a handful of times. V is TRBV30 and J is TRBJ1-5; D is possibly TRBD1 (5 bases). V lost 1 base and J 4 bases, leaving 8 bases between the germline ends. From germline, CDR1 is GTSNPN and CDR2 SVGIG (reference sequence). The CDR3 consists of 13 residues. The CDR3, as DNA: TGTGCCTGGAGTGGGGGCGAAAATCAGCCCCAGCATTTT. Translation gives CAWSGGENQPQHF.